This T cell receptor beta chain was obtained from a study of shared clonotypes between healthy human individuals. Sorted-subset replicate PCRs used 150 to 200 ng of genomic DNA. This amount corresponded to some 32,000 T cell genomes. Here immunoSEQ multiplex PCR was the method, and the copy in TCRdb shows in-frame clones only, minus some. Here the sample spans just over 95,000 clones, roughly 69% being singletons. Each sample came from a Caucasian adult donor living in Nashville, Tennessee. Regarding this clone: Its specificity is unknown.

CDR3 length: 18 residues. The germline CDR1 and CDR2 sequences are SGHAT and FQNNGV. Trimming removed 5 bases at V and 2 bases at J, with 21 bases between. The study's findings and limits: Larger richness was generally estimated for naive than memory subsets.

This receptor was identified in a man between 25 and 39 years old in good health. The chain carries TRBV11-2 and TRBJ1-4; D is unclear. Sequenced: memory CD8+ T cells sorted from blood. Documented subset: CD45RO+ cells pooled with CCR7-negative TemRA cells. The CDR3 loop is CASSGFGRTEGTNEKLFF. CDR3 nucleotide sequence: TGTGCCAGCAGCGGGTTTGGCCGAACGGAAGGCACTAATGAAAAACTGTTTTTT.